This is a list of T cell receptor beta chains from one sample in a study of T cells in Graves' hyperthyroidism and ophthalmopathy. Via MiXCR, TCRdb re-called the multiplex PCR reads, giving one row per CDR3 protein. Among about 380,000 distinct CDR3 sequences, approximately 18% were seen once, and the ten largest hold 35% to 45%. The specimen sequenced was blood. All receptors derive from a man younger than 35 with Graves' ophthalmopathy. Both conserved end residues are trimmed from each CDR3.

>TRBV4-1|TRBJ2-3
ASSPDPGLGGDTQY
>TRBV6-5|TRBJ2-2
ASSYREGGTGELF
>TRBV5-1|TRBJ1-2
ASSLYWQGAGYGYT
>TRBV9|TRBJ2-3
ASSKTTGTDTQY
>TRBV4-1|TRBJ1-1
ASVGGTGVVGVAF
>TRBV2|TRBJ1-1
ASAPSGVEAF
>TRBV6-1|TRBJ1-5
ASSPDMYSNQPQH
>TRBV6-1|TRBJ1-2
ASSGPTGVDPYGYT
>TRBV4-2|TRBJ1-5
ASSQDQVWVNQPQH
>TRBV4-2|TRBJ2-7
ASSQAGGEEY
>TRBV3-1|TRBJ1-1
ASSQWGGGPEAF
>TRBV27|TRBJ2-5
ASSYVGPETQY
>TRBV19|TRBJ2-5
ASGSPDRREETQY
>TRBV15|TRBJ1-1
ATSRDRSNTEAF
>TRBV5-8|TRBJ2-3
ASTLSLGGSPDTQY
>TRBV7-2|TRBJ2-3
ASSGGLVDTQY
>TRBV18|TRBJ1-6
ASSPYEGQGDSPLH
>TRBV12-3/TRBV12-4|TRBJ2-7
ASSSPGGTGWREQY
>TRBV6-5|TRBJ1-3
ASRLDVSSGNTIY
>TRBV12-5|TRBJ2-5
ASGLGQQETQY